Listed here are 20 T cell receptor beta chains from one sample, sequenced in a study of CD8+CD57+ T cells in acquired aplastic anemia. Patients who underwent sequencing had shown CD8+CD57+ cell expansion by flow cytometry. TCR beta VDJ combinations and CDR3 sequences were profiled from genomic DNA. TCRdb processed the reads anew with MiXCR; each CDR3 protein has one entry. The sample yields 80,000 or so distinct CDR3 sequences, approximately 70% seen once. Input material: sorted CD4+, CD8+, or CD8+CD57+ T cells (not recorded which) from PBMCs. All receptors derive from a human donor with aplastic anemia.

The chain has TRBV3-1 and TRBJ1-6; no clear D gene. Per the germline V gene, CDR1 is LGHDT and CDR2 is YNNKEL (reference sequence). Trimming removed 8 bases from V and 4 bases from J, with 18 bases in between. The CDR3 runs 16 residues. The CDR3 sequence is CASFVRASFYNSPLHF. The CDR3 DNA is TGTGCCAGCTTTGTGAGGGCCAGCTTTTATAATTCACCCCTCCACTTT.

The chain is built from TRBV7-2 and TRBJ1-6; D remains unclear. Germline lookup yields CDR1 SGHTA and CDR2 FQGNSA. Trimming removed 0 bases from V and 5 bases from J, with 2 bases in between. This CDR3 is built from 13 residues. CDR3 in amino acids: CASSLANNSPLHF. The CDR3 bases are TGTGCCAGCAGCTTAGCGAATAATTCACCCCTCCACTTT.

On this clonotype: An end of the junction differs from the germline gene, which may be a read error. The chain carries TRBV20-1 and TRBJ1-2; no definite D call. There are 15 residues in the CDR3. The germline gives CDR1 DFQATT, CDR2 SNEGSKA (reference sequence). The CDR3 sequence: CSARDPKTPNYGHTF. The DNA for the CDR3 is TGCAGTGCTAGAGATCCGAAGACCCCTAACTATGGCCACACCTTC.

The genes are TRBV29-1 and TRBJ1-1, with 7 positions matching TRBD1. V shed 3 bases and J 5 bases; nucleotides not matched to a gene: 6. CDR1 SQVTM and CDR2 ANQGSEA come from the germline V gene. CDR3 size: 13 residues. The CDR3 sequence: CSVEGQGGTEAFF. The CDR3 DNA is TGCAGCGTTGAGGGCCAGGGGGGTACTGAAGCTTTCTTT.

This rearrangement joins TRBV25-1 to TRBJ1-5, with D unresolved. The length of the CDR3 is 13 residues. Looked up from germline, CDR1 is MGHDK and CDR2 is SYGVNS. The V end lost 8 bases, the J end lost 6 bases, and 14 bases lay between the germline ends. The CDR3 protein is CASGREGVQPQHF. The CDR3 nucleotides are TGTGCCAGCGGAAGGGAGGGAGTTCAGCCCCAGCATTTT.

The J gene is TRBJ1-2, the V gene TRBV10-3, with D perhaps matching TRBD1 (6 bases). The CDR3 covers 14 residues. Per the germline V gene, CDR1 is ENHRY and CDR2 is SYGVKD. Between the trimmed V and J ends, which lost 6 bases and 7 bases, there was a span of 18 bases. This CDR3 is CAIRGTLDVSGYTF. As DNA, the CDR3 is TGTGCCATCAGGGGGACACTGGACGTTAGTGGCTACACCTTC.

The table lists this clonotype with a few counts. As DNA, the CDR3 is TGTGCCACCAGCACTTTAGCGGAGAACACCGGGGAGCTGTTTTTT. This codes for CATSTLAENTGELFF. The V call is TRBV15, the J call TRBJ2-2, with D possibly TRBD2 on 6 matching bases. CDR3 length: 15 amino acids. V lost 4 bases and J lost 1, with 10 bases in between. CDR1 is LNHNV, CDR2 YYDKDF, per germline (reference sequence).

The genes are TRBV2 and TRBJ1-2; 7 nucleotides align to TRBD1. CDR1 and CDR2 from the germline V gene are SNHLY and FYNNEI. The CDR3 totals 15 residues. V gave up 4 bases and J gave up 0 bases; unmatched junction bases: 5. CDR3 sequence: CASSGTGKANYGYTF. The CDR3 DNA reads as TGTGCCAGCAGTGGGACAGGTAAAGCTAACTATGGCTACACCTTC. Supplemented by reference TRBV2 and TRBJ1-2, the full variable domain reads EPEVTQTPSHQVTQMGQEVILRCVPISNHLYFYWYRQILGQKVEFLVSFYNNEISEKSEIFDDQFSVERPDGSNFTLKIRSTKLEDSAMYFCASSGTGKANYGYTFGSGTRLTVV.

This chain joins TRBV10-3 and TRBJ2-7; tentatively, D is TRBD1 (5 bases). V was cut by 0 bases and J by 5 bases, with 11 bases left in between. In germline, CDR1 is ENHRY, CDR2 SYGVKD. The CDR3 totals 14 residues. Written as DNA, the CDR3 is TGTGCCATCAGTGAGTCGGGGCAGTCCAACGAGCAGTACTTC. Its protein is CAISESGQSNEQYF.

This clonotype was detected only once. CDR3 loop: CSVDLYTDTQYF. For the CDR3, the DNA is TGCAGCGTTGACCTATACACAGATACGCAGTATTTT. The chain joins TRBV29-1 to TRBJ2-3, with D unresolved. Germline values: CDR1 SQVTM, CDR2 ANQGSEA. The CDR3 is 12 amino acids. Deletions cut 3 bases from V and 2 bases from J, with 6 bases between.

Written as DNA, the CDR3 is TGTGCCACCAGTGGAATCTCCGGGACAGCCTATGGCTACACCTTC. As protein: CATSGISGTAYGYTF. The rearrangement joins TRBV24-1 to TRBJ1-2; 7 nucleotides match TRBD1. V lost 5 bases to trimming and J lost 4 bases; unmatched junction nucleotides: 9. The CDR3 has 15 amino acids. Germline lookup yields CDR1 KGHDR and CDR2 SFDVKD.

This rearrangement joins TRBV19 to TRBJ1-6; D gene ambiguous. The V gene's germline CDR1 is LNHDA and CDR2 SQIVND (reference sequence). V shed 7 bases and J shed 9 bases, with 13 bases lying between them. The CDR3 is 13 residues long. The CDR3 reads CASTSTGASPLHF. The CDR3 coding sequence is TGTGCCAGTACCTCAACGGGTGCTTCACCCCTCCACTTT.

The chain combines TRBV7-9 with TRBJ1-5, with D possibly TRBD1 on 5 matching bases. V lost 5 bases to trimming and J lost 7 bases, with 18 bases between them. The CDR3 contains 15 residues. Germline values: CDR1 SEHNR, CDR2 FQNEAQ (reference sequence). The CDR3 loop reads CASSQVPGQFQPQHF. CDR3 bases: TGTGCCAGCAGCCAAGTCCCTGGACAATTCCAGCCCCAGCATTTT. The full variable domain, rest sourced from reference TRBV7-9 and TRBJ1-5, is DTGVSQNPRHKITKRGQNVTFRCDPISEHNRLYWYRQTLGQGPEFLTYFQNEAQLEKSRLLSDRFSAERPKGSFSTLEIQRTEQGDSAMYLCASSQVPGQFQPQHFGDGTRLSIL.

This clonotype was detected once. The CDR3 DNA is TGTGCCACCAGTGACCGCAGTGACAGGGGGACAGATACGCAGTATTTT. Residues: CATSDRSDRGTDTQYF. The chain is built from TRBV24-1 and TRBJ2-3; 9 positions match TRBD1. Per germline, CDR1 KGHDR and CDR2 SFDVKD. The CDR3 is 16 residues long. Trimming removed 4 bases from V and 3 bases from J; junction bases left unmatched: 7.

Remarks on this clonotype: The conserved closing phenylalanine or tryptophan is absent in this CDR3, likely reflecting a read error. The V and J genes are TRBV19 and TRBJ1-5; D not certain. The CDR3 covers 15 residues. Trimming pared 4 bases from V and 4 bases from J, leaving 14 bases between. The germline V gene has CDR1 LNHDA and CDR2 SQIVND (reference sequence). CDR3 bases: TGTGCCAGTAGTAGTCCCCTCCAAGGGAATCAGCCCCAGCATTCT. Translated: CASSSPLQGNQPQHS.

The chain couples TRBV6-4 to TRBJ2-2, with 9 bases identical to TRBD1. The CDR3 contains 14 residues. Germline CDR1 reads MRHNA; CDR2 reads SNTAGT. V trimming: 4 bases; J trimming: 3 bases; junction bases outside the gene matches: 0. The DNA of the CDR3 is TGTGCCAGCAGTGGGACAGGGGACACCGGGGAGCTGTTTTTT. It specifies CASSGTGDTGELFF.

The sample holds a few counts of this clonotype. Here the CDR3 reads CASSTTWTSSYEQYF. CDR3 sequence (DNA): TGTGCCAGTAGTACCACCTGGACATCCTCCTACGAGCAGTACTTC. The gene calls are TRBV19 and TRBJ2-7, with a tentative D call TRBD1 (5 bases). CDR3 size: 15 residues. V was clipped by 4 bases and J by 0 bases, with 13 bases between them. CDR1 is LNHDA, CDR2 SQIVND, per germline (reference sequence).

V and J are TRBV7-9 and TRBJ2-3; no clear D gene. V shed 7 bases and J shed 2 bases, with 10 bases lying between them. Germline values: CDR1 SEHNR, CDR2 FQNEAQ (reference sequence). This CDR3 has 13 residues. The CDR3 sequence is CASTLEVTDTQYF. The DNA for the CDR3 is TGTGCCAGCACCCTAGAAGTCACAGATACGCAGTATTTT.

The chain uses TRBV15 and TRBJ1-1; TRBD1 is a possible D gene (5 bases). Trimming cost V 0 bases and J 1 base, with 15 bases left between them. The length of the CDR3 is 17 residues. Germline V lookup: CDR1 LNHNV, CDR2 YYDKDF (reference sequence). CDR3 coding DNA: TGTGCCACCAGCAGAGATCTACCGGGACGAGCGAACACTGAAGCTTTCTTT. Translation: CATSRDLPGRANTEAFF.

This clonotype came up many times. The gene calls are TRBV4-2 and TRBJ2-7; no firm D call. This CDR3 comprises 15 residues. Looked up from germline, CDR1 is LGHNA and CDR2 is YNFKEQ. With 0 bases removed from V and 4 bases from J, the gap between germline ends came to 13 bases. As DNA, the CDR3 is TGTGCCAGCAGCCAAGAGGGCAGCGAACTTTACGAGCAGTACTTC. Protein product: CASSQEGSELYEQYF.